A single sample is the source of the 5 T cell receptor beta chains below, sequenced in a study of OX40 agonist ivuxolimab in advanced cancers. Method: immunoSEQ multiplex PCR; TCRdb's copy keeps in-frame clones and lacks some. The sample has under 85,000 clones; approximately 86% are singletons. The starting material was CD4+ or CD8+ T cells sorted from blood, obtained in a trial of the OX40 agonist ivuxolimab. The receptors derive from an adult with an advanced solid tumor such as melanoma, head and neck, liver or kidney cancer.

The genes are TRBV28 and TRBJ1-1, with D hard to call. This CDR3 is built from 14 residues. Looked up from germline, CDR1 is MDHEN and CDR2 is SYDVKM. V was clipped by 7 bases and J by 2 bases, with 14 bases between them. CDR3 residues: CASINPQVNTEAFF. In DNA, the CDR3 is TGTGCCAGCATTAACCCCCAGGTCAACACTGAAGCTTTCTTT.

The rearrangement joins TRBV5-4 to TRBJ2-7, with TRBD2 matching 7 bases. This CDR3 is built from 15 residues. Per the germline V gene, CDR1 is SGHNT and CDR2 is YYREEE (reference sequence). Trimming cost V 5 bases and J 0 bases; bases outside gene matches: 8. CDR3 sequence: CASSPEVAGSYEQYF. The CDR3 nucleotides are TGTGCCAGCAGTCCCGAGGTAGCGGGCTCCTACGAGCAGTACTTC. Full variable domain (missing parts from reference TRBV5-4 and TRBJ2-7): ETGVTQSPTHLIKTRGQQVTLRCSSQSGHNTVSWYQQALGQGPQFIFQYYREEENGRGNFPPRFSGLQFPNYSSELNVNALELDDSALYLCASSPEVAGSYEQYFGPGTRLTVT.

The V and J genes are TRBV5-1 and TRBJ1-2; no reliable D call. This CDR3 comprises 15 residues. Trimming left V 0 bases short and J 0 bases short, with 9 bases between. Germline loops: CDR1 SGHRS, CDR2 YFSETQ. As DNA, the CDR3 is TGCGCCAGCAGCTTGGATCGGGGAGCTAACTATGGCTACACCTTC. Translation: CASSLDRGANYGYTF.

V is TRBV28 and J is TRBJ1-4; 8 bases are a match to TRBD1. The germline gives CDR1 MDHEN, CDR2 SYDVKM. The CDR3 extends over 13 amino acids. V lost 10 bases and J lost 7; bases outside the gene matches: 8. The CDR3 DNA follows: TGTGCCACCGGGGCAGGGGGCATTGAAAAACTGTTTTTT. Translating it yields CATGAGGIEKLFF. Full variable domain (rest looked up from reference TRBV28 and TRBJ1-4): DVKVTQSSRYLVKRTGEKVFLECVQDMDHENMFWYRQDPGLGLRLIYFSYDVKMKEKGDIPEGYSVSREKKERFSLILESASTNQTSMYLCATGAGGIEKLFFGSGTQLSVL.

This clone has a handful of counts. The CDR3 loop is CASSLGDYNQPQHF. The DNA for the CDR3 is TGTGCCAGCAGTTTAGGGGACTACAATCAGCCCCAGCATTTT. V usage is TRBV28 and J usage is TRBJ1-5; maybe TRBD1 (5 bases). CDR3 length equals 14 residues. The germline V gene encodes CDR1 MDHEN and CDR2 SYDVKM. With 2 bases removed from V and 3 bases from J, the gap between germline ends came to 8 bases.